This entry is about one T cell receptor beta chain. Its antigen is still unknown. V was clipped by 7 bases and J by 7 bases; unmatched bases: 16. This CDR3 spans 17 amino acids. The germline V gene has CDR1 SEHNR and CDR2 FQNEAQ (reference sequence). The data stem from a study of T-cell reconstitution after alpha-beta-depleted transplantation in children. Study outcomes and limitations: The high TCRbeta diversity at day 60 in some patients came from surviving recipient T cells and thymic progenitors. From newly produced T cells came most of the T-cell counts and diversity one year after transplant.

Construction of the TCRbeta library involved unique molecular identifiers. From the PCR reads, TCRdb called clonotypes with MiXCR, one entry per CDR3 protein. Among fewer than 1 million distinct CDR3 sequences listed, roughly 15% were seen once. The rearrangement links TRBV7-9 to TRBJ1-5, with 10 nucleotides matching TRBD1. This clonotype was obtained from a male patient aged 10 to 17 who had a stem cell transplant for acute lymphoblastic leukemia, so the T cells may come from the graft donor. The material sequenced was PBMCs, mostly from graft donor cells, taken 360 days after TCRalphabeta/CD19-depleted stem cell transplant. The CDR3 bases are TGTGCCAGCAACTCCGCATATGGGGGACAGGGGAGGCAGCCCCAGCATTTT. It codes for CASNSAYGGQGRQPQHF. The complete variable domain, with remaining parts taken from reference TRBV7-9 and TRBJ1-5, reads DTGVSQNPRHKITKRGQNVTFRCDPISEHNRLYWYRQTLGQGPEFLTYFQNEAQLEKSRLLSDRFSAERPKGSFSTLEIQRTEQGDSAMYLCASNSAYGGQGRQPQHFGDGTRLSIL.